These 7 T cell receptor beta chains originate from one sample sequenced in a study of blood T cell repertoires in COVID-19. Assay used: immunoSEQ multiplex PCR; TCRdb lists only in-frame clones, some missing. The sample records roughly 48,000 clones, almost 90% being singletons. Material for sequencing was peripheral blood. The receptors were sampled from a human donor in a cohort sampled during active COVID-19.

This chain connects TRBV7-3 to TRBJ2-7; maybe TRBD1 (5 bases). V was trimmed by 5 bases and J by 0 bases, leaving 11 bases between them. Germline values: CDR1 SGHTA, CDR2 FQGTGA. The CDR3 is 14 amino acids. The CDR3 DNA is TGTGCCAGCAGCCCTACCGACAGCTCCTACGAGCAGTACTTC. Protein product: CASSPTDSSYEQYF.

The gene calls are TRBV9 and TRBJ2-1; 8 nucleotides align to TRBD1. The CDR3 covers 15 residues. In germline, CDR1 is SGDLS, CDR2 YYNGEE. The junction had 5 bases not matched to a gene; V was cut back by 3 bases and J by 3 bases. CDR3 in amino acids: CASSASGGHYNEQFF. CDR3 in DNA: TGTGCCAGCAGCGCCTCAGGGGGCCACTACAATGAGCAGTTCTTC.

This chain connects TRBV30 to TRBJ2-3, with D possibly TRBD2 on 5 matching bases. V shed 5 bases and J shed 7 bases, with 16 bases lying between them. Germline CDR1 is GTSNPN and CDR2 is SVGIG (reference sequence). The CDR3 loop spans 13 amino acids. The CDR3 is CAWVDGGPNTQYF. The CDR3 region has the DNA TGTGCCTGGGTAGATGGAGGACCTAATACGCAGTATTTT.

V gene TRBV5-1 combines with J gene TRBJ2-7; TRBD1 agrees at 9 bases. Germline assignment: CDR1 SGHRS and CDR2 YFSETQ. The ends lost 4 bases at V and 0 bases at J; junction bases unmatched: 5. The CDR3 is 15 amino acids. As DNA, the CDR3 is TGCGCCAGCAGCGGGGACAGGGTCCTCTCCTACGAGCAGTACTTC. Translating it yields CASSGDRVLSYEQYF.

The V gene is TRBV7-5, the J gene TRBJ2-7; the D call of TRBD2 is as the table states it, not checked on the DNA. TRBV7-5 is recorded as a pseudogene. This CDR3 spans 15 amino acids. CDR3 nucleotides: TGTGCCAGAAGCCGTAAGACTAGCGGCGCCTACGAGCAGTACTTC. This codes for CARSRKTSGAYEQYF.

This chain uses TRBV27 with TRBJ2-1, with D possibly TRBD2 on 6 matching bases. Trimming removed 8 bases at V and 14 bases at J, with 16 bases between. This CDR3 is built from 11 residues. CDR1 and CDR2 from the germline V gene are MNHEY and SMNVEV (reference sequence). The CDR3 DNA follows: TGTGCCAGCTCCCCCGGAGGGCCAGAGTTCTTC. It translates to CASSPGGPEFF.

The chain couples TRBV7-2 to TRBJ1-5; D is unclear. CDR1 and CDR2 (germline): SGHTA, FQGNSA. The CDR3 totals 13 residues. V lost 5 bases and J 9 bases, leaving 14 bases between the germline ends. The CDR3 region is CASSEPDLRPQHF. The CDR3 DNA follows: TGTGCCAGCAGCGAACCGGACTTGCGGCCCCAGCATTTT.